The 6 T cell receptor beta chains in this list originate from one sample, sequenced in a study of shared clonotypes between healthy human individuals. CD45RO-negative CD8 cells positively selected for CCR7 made up the naive population, which excluded terminally differentiated effector memory CD45RA+ cells. Profiling relied on immunoSEQ multiplex PCR, and the TCRdb table lists in-frame clones only, not all of them. The sample contains under 600,000 clones, roughly 98% of which appear only once. Input material: naive CD8+ T cells sorted from blood. The receptors were gathered from a man aged 25-40 years in good health.

This chain uses TRBV18 with TRBJ2-4; TRBD1 matches 7 bases. Germline CDR1 reads KGHSH; CDR2 reads LQKENI. V dropped 3 bases and J dropped 1; count of bases not matched to a gene: 3. This CDR3 region has 15 residues. The CDR3 protein is CASSPPGQAKNIQYF. The DNA of the CDR3 is TGTGCCAGCTCACCCCCGGGACAGGCCAAAAACATTCAGTACTTC.

The chain is built from TRBV5-5 and TRBJ2-7; D might be TRBD2 (5 bases). Trimming removed 3 bases at V and 5 bases at J, with 15 bases between. CDR1 SGHKS and CDR2 YYEKEE come from the germline V gene (reference sequence). The CDR3 extends over 14 amino acids. CDR3 amino acids: CASSSEGGWNEQYF. The CDR3 coding sequence is TGTGCCAGCAGCTCCGAGGGTGGGTGGAACGAGCAGTACTTC.

The J gene is TRBJ2-2, the V gene TRBV7-9, with unresolved D. The CDR3 runs to 15 residues. Between the trimmed V and J ends, which lost 3 bases and 1 base, there was a span of 9 bases. The germline CDR1 and CDR2 sequences are SEHNR and FQNEAQ (reference sequence). In DNA form, the CDR3 reads TGTGCCAGCAGCTTCCAGGAGCGGAACACCGGGGAGCTGTTTTTT. Amino acids: CASSFQERNTGELFF.

The gene calls are TRBV7-9 and TRBJ2-3; D is perhaps TRBD1 (5 bases). Trimming pared 3 bases from V and 12 bases from J, leaving 16 bases between. Germline lookup yields CDR1 SEHNR and CDR2 FQNEAQ (reference sequence). The CDR3 runs 13 residues. CDR3 in DNA: TGTGCCAGCAGCTTCTTACCTCAGGGATCCCAGTATTTT. Encoded protein: CASSFLPQGSQYF.

The chain employs TRBV7-9 and TRBJ2-5; TRBD2 agrees at 9 bases. CDR3 size: 14 residues. V shed 6 bases and J 4 bases; nucleotides not matched to a gene: 6. Germline CDR1 and CDR2: SEHNR and FQNEAQ (reference sequence). CDR3 nucleotides: TGTGCCAGCAGAATAGCGGGAGTGGGAGAGACCCAGTACTTC. Amino acid sequence: CASRIAGVGETQYF. Full variable domain (missing parts from reference TRBV7-9 and TRBJ2-5): DTGVSQNPRHKITKRGQNVTFRCDPISEHNRLYWYRQTLGQGPEFLTYFQNEAQLEKSRLLSDRFSAERPKGSFSTLEIQRTEQGDSAMYLCASRIAGVGETQYFGPGTRLLVL.

The V call is TRBV7-8, the J call TRBJ2-7; D gene ambiguous. The CDR3 totals 13 residues. Germline V gives CDR1 SGHVS, CDR2 FQNEAQ. The V and J ends lost 1 base and 0 bases respectively, with 4 bases between them. CDR3 nucleotides: TGTGCCAGCAGCTTAGGATACTCCTACGAGCAGTACTTC. Protein product: CASSLGYSYEQYF.